The 32 T cell receptor beta chains below all came from one sample that was sequenced in a study of cytomegalovirus exposure and HLA in healthy donors. The PCR ran on 60 Vbeta and 13 Jbeta primers. The data were produced by immunoSEQ multiplex PCR, yet TCRdb's version contains in-frame clones alone and is incomplete. The data contain 150,000 or so clones, almost 80% of them singletons. The sample was PBMCs. Receptor source: a male donor in good health and CMV-seronegative.

The genes are TRBV10-3 and TRBJ1-3, with 10 bases lining up with TRBD1. The V segment lost 0 bases and the J segment 3 bases; nucleotides outside the gene matches: 5. The CDR3 loop spans 17 amino acids. CDR1 and CDR2 from the germline V gene are ENHRY and SYGVKD. CDR3 loop: CAISESPGTGVGNTIYF. The CDR3 region has the DNA TGTGCCATCAGTGAGTCGCCAGGGACAGGGGTTGGAAACACCATATATTTT.

Of note for this clone: Other nucleotide sequences in the sample specify the same CDR3. V is TRBV7-2 and J is TRBJ2-1; possible D gene TRBD2, 5 bases. CDR3 length equals 13 residues. Per germline, CDR1 SGHTA and CDR2 FQGNSA. V was cut by 5 bases and J by 4 bases, with 9 bases left in between. CDR3 sequence reads: CASSRGLYNEQFF. For the CDR3, the DNA is TGTGCCAGCAGCCGCGGACTTTACAATGAGCAGTTCTTC.

The V gene is TRBV6-5, the J gene TRBJ2-7; D may be TRBD1 (6 bases). CDR3 size: 12 residues. V lost 6 bases to trimming and J lost 10 bases, with 16 bases between them. Germline V lookup: CDR1 MNHEY, CDR2 SVGAGI. In DNA, the CDR3 is TGTGCCAGCAGCTTACAACAGGGAGCCCAGTACTTC. As protein: CASSLQQGAQYF.

This clone was counted between two and nine times. This chain connects TRBV29-1 to TRBJ2-7, with D possibly matching TRBD1 (5 bases). Looked up from germline, CDR1 is SQVTM and CDR2 is ANQGSEA. Trimming left V 4 bases short and J 2 bases short, with 9 bases between. The CDR3 is made up of 12 amino acids. CDR3 sequence (DNA): TGCAGCGTTGGGGGCGGAACCTACGAGCAGTACTTC. Its protein product is CSVGGGTYEQYF.

Here the CDR3 DNA reads TGTGCCAGCAGTAGTAGCTCCTACGAGCAGTACTTC. It encodes CASSSSSYEQYF. The chain has TRBV6-5 and TRBJ2-7; D call uncertain. CDR3 size: 12 residues. Per germline, CDR1 MNHEY and CDR2 SVGAGI. Between the trimmed V and J ends, which lost 5 bases and 0 bases, there was a span of 5 bases.

The V and J genes are TRBV2 and TRBJ1-1; maybe TRBD1 (5 bases). The V end lost 3 bases, the J end lost 2 bases, and 16 bases lay between the germline ends. The V gene's germline CDR1 is SNHLY and CDR2 FYNNEI. There are 16 residues in the CDR3. The chain's CDR3 is CASSEVLRGDNTEAFF. The CDR3 nucleotides are TGTGCCAGCAGTGAGGTACTTCGGGGGGACAACACTGAAGCTTTCTTT.

The chain uses TRBV2 and TRBJ2-7; 8 nucleotides match TRBD2. The CDR3 runs 15 residues. CDR1 is SNHLY and CDR2 is FYNNEI in the germline V gene. J was trimmed by 2 bases and V by 6 bases; bases with no gene match: 9. The CDR3 DNA sequence: TGTGCCAGCAGCAAAGGACTAGCAGGGGCCTACGAGCAGTACTTC. Protein: CASSKGLAGAYEQYF.

This sequence joins TRBV5-4 and TRBJ1-5, with TRBD1 as a possible D gene (5 bases). Per germline, CDR1 SGHNT and CDR2 YYREEE (reference sequence). CDR3 length: 15 amino acids. The V and J ends lost 4 bases and 1 base respectively, with 12 bases between them. This CDR3 is CASSVGGDSNQPQHF. The CDR3 DNA sequence: TGTGCCAGCAGCGTGGGGGGGGACAGCAATCAGCCCCAGCATTTT.

This chain uses TRBV19 with TRBJ1-5; D gene ambiguous. The V end lost 6 bases, the J end lost 5 bases, and 17 bases lay between the germline ends. Germline CDR1 LNHDA, CDR2 SQIVND (reference sequence). The CDR3 is made up of 15 amino acids. The chain's CDR3 is CASRPAGWSHQPQHF. DNA for the CDR3: TGTGCCAGTAGACCCGCGGGATGGTCGCATCAGCCCCAGCATTTT.

This clone appeared a single time. This same CDR3 is encoded by further DNA sequences in the sample. Here the CDR3 DNA reads TGTGCCAGCAGCTTGGTAGGGGGAGGGCAAGAGACCCAGTACTTC. Translation gives CASSLVGGGQETQYF. The chain recombines TRBV5-4 with TRBJ2-5; D perhaps matches TRBD2 (7 bases). Per germline, CDR1 SGHNT and CDR2 YYREEE (reference sequence). Trimming took 0 bases from V and 2 from J, leaving 11 bases between them. This CDR3 comprises 15 residues.

J is TRBJ1-2 and V is TRBV25-1; 8 bases agree with TRBD1. Looked up from germline, CDR1 is MGHDK and CDR2 is SYGVNS. V trimming: 4 bases; J trimming: 4 bases; junction bases outside the gene matches: 5. The CDR3 extends over 14 amino acids. DNA for the CDR3: TGTGCCAGCAGTGCAGGGGGCCCCTTCTATGGCTACACCTTC. Translated: CASSAGGPFYGYTF.

The chain recombines TRBV6-1 with TRBJ2-7; D remains unclear. The germline V gene encodes CDR1 MNHNS and CDR2 SASEGT. Trimming pared 4 bases from V and 0 bases from J, leaving 10 bases between. This CDR3 comprises 14 residues. The CDR3, as DNA: TGTGCCAGCAGTGTGGTCCATAGCTCCTACGAGCAGTACTTC. It translates to CASSVVHSSYEQYF.

In its sample, this clone was seen a few times. The same CDR3 is also encoded by other DNA sequences in this sample. This sequence joins TRBV9 and TRBJ1-1; 8 bases fit TRBD1. Germline V gene data show CDR1 as SGDLS and CDR2 as YYNGEE. This CDR3 has 14 residues. The V gene end was trimmed by 3 bases and the J gene end by 1 base; junction bases not matched to a gene: 2. CDR3: CASSGRGRNTEAFF. CDR3 nucleotide sequence: TGTGCCAGCAGCGGCAGGGGGCGGAACACTGAAGCTTTCTTT.

CDR3 sequence reads: CASSAIGAGRPTEQYF. The CDR3 bases are TGTGCCAGCAGTGCCATTGGTGCGGGGCGTCCTACGGAGCAGTACTTC. The chain combines TRBV7-2 with TRBJ2-5, with TRBD2 as a possible D gene (6 bases). Trimming pared 6 bases from V and 11 bases from J, leaving 28 bases between. This CDR3 has 16 amino acids. CDR1 and CDR2 (germline): SGHTA, FQGNSA.

The V and J genes are TRBV9 and TRBJ1-4, with 7 bases that match TRBD1. CDR1 is SGDLS and CDR2 is YYNGEE in the germline V gene. The CDR3 runs to 15 residues. J gave up 8 bases and V 3 bases, and 10 bases lay outside the gene matches. The chain's CDR3 is CASSGGQEFDEKLFF. DNA for the CDR3: TGTGCCAGCAGCGGCGGACAGGAATTCGACGAAAAACTGTTTTTT.

This chain connects TRBV6-5 to TRBJ1-1; D is unclear. The CDR3 has 14 residues. Trimming removed 2 bases from V and 1 base from J, with 8 bases in between. Germline V gives CDR1 MNHEY, CDR2 SVGAGI. As DNA, the CDR3 is TGTGCCAGCAGTTACGTACCCGGGAACACTGAAGCTTTCTTT. It yields the protein CASSYVPGNTEAFF.

The V call is TRBV30, the J call TRBJ2-7, with TRBD1 as a possible D gene (6 bases). The CDR3 is made up of 11 amino acids. Trimming stripped 5 bases from V and 3 bases from J, with 8 bases between. From germline, CDR1 is GTSNPN and CDR2 SVGIG (reference sequence). The CDR3 nucleotides are TGTGCCTGGCAGGGGAGCTACGAGCAGTACTTC. Its translation: CAWQGSYEQYF.

The chain recombines TRBV27 with TRBJ2-7; TRBD2 matches 9 bases. V was pared by 0 bases and J by 0 bases, with 9 bases of the junction left unmatched. The CDR3 sequence is 18 residues long. The V gene's germline CDR1 is MNHEY and CDR2 SMNVEV (reference sequence). This chain's CDR3 is CASSLSLLNSGSSYEQYF. CDR3 DNA sequence: TGTGCCAGCAGTTTATCACTCCTTAATAGCGGGAGCTCCTACGAGCAGTACTTC.

This chain uses TRBV29-1 with TRBJ2-3, with a possible D match to TRBD1 (6 bases). V was cut by 8 bases and J by 2 bases, with 17 bases left in between. The CDR3 sequence is 14 residues long. Germline assignment: CDR1 SQVTM and CDR2 ANQGSEA. The CDR3 DNA reads as TGCAGCTCCCAAGGGGACATTGACACAGATACGCAGTATTTT. This gives the protein CSSQGDIDTDTQYF.

The chain has TRBV7-9 and TRBJ2-1; TRBD1 is a possible D gene (6 bases). V shed 2 bases and J shed 9 bases, with 11 bases lying between them. This CDR3 has 13 amino acids. Germline V gene data show CDR1 as SEHNR and CDR2 as FQNEAQ (reference sequence). CDR3 sequence: CASSLRDTGEQFF. In nucleotides, the CDR3 is TGTGCCAGCAGCTTACGGGACACGGGTGAGCAGTTCTTC.

V is TRBV6-5 and J is TRBJ2-3; 7 nucleotides agree with TRBD2. This CDR3 is 15 amino acids long. V was pared by 6 bases and J by 4 bases, with 10 bases of the junction left unmatched. Germline assignment: CDR1 MNHEY and CDR2 SVGAGI. This CDR3 is CASSDWTRSADTQYF. The CDR3 nucleotides read TGTGCCAGCAGCGACTGGACTAGGTCGGCAGATACGCAGTATTTT.

The V gene is TRBV21-1, the J gene TRBJ1-2; the table's D gene call, TRBD1, was not cross checked with the DNA. TRBV21-1 is reported as a pseudogene. The CDR3 sequence is 17 residues long. The CDR3 DNA follows: TGTGCCAGCAGCAATGCGTTAGGGACAGGGAAAGGTTATGGCTACACCTTC. Its translation is CASSNALGTGKGYGYTF.

The gene calls are TRBV6-1 and TRBJ1-2; D is ambiguous. The germline CDR1 and CDR2 sequences are MNHNS and SASEGT. The CDR3 contains 14 residues. Trimming removed 1 base at V and 4 bases at J, with 10 bases between. In DNA, the CDR3 is TGTGCCAGCAGTGAAGGGCGGGCTTTCTATGGCTACACCTTC. This gives the protein CASSEGRAFYGYTF.

The CDR3: CASSLGGTALETQYF. The CDR3 DNA reads TGTGCCAGCAGCTTAGGCGGGACCGCCCTGGAGACCCAGTACTTC. The rearrangement uses TRBV7-2 and TRBJ2-5; weak D call: TRBD2 (6 bases). V shed 1 base and J shed 5 bases, with 14 bases lying between them. In germline, CDR1 is SGHTA, CDR2 FQGNSA. The CDR3 is 15 residues long.

The V call is TRBV18, the J call TRBJ2-7; 9 bases line up with TRBD1. CDR3 length equals 14 residues. The trim removed 6 bases at V and 6 bases at J, leaving 9 bases unmatched. Germline CDR1 KGHSH, CDR2 LQKENI. The CDR3 coding sequence is TGTGCCAGCTCGTCCGGGACAGGGACGGTCGAGCAGTACTTC. Protein: CASSSGTGTVEQYF.

The chain carries TRBV4-3 and TRBJ2-2; the D gene is possibly TRBD1 (6 bases). Trimming removed 3 bases from V and 1 base from J, with 6 bases in between. The CDR3 runs to 14 residues. Germline assignment: CDR1 LGHNA and CDR2 YSLEER. For the CDR3, the DNA is TGCGCCAGCAGCCAGGGACAGAACACCGGGGAGCTGTTTTTT. It translates to CASSQGQNTGELFF.

The V call is TRBV7-2, the J call TRBJ2-5, with D tentatively TRBD1 (6 bases). Between the trimmed V and J ends, which lost 3 bases and 5 bases, there was a span of 13 bases. The CDR3 covers 14 residues. Germline CDR1 reads SGHTA; CDR2 reads FQGNSA. CDR3 in DNA: TGTGCCAGCAGCTTTCGTGGGGGCCGCGAGACCCAGTACTTC. Amino acid sequence: CASSFRGGRETQYF.

The chain combines TRBV7-2 with TRBJ1-1; TRBD1 agrees at 10 bases. Germline assignment: CDR1 SGHTA and CDR2 FQGNSA. This CDR3 is built from 14 residues. The V gene end was trimmed by 5 bases and the J gene end by 7 bases; junction bases not matched to a gene: 7. For the CDR3, the DNA is TGTGCCAGCAGCCCGTCGGGACAGGGGCTTGAAGCTTTCTTT. This sequence encodes CASSPSGQGLEAFF.

On this clone itself: This sample also contains other DNA sequences that code for the same CDR3. V gene TRBV4-3 combines with J gene TRBJ2-1; TRBD2 agrees at 12 bases. CDR1 and CDR2 from the germline V gene are LGHNA and YSLEER. CDR3 length equals 16 residues. The ends lost 0 bases at V and 7 bases at J; junction bases unmatched: 4. CDR3 amino acids: CASSQDPSGGANEQFF. The CDR3 DNA sequence: TGCGCCAGCAGCCAAGATCCTAGCGGGGGGGCGAATGAGCAGTTCTTC.

The J gene is TRBJ2-1, the V gene TRBV13; no clear D. The CDR3 is made up of 16 amino acids. Trimming left V 2 bases short and J 0 bases short, with 11 bases between. Germline CDR1 reads PRHDT; CDR2 reads FYEKMQ (reference sequence). In nucleotides, the CDR3 is TGTGCCAGCAGCTTAAGAGGCAGACGCTCCTACAATGAGCAGTTCTTC. Its translation: CASSLRGRRSYNEQFF.

The chain links TRBV30 to TRBJ1-1; no clear D gene. The CDR3 loop spans 11 amino acids. V was trimmed by 4 bases and J by 11 bases, leaving 14 bases between them. Germline CDR1 GTSNPN, CDR2 SVGIG (reference sequence). As DNA, the CDR3 is TGTGCCTGGATCGCCGGGGTCCTGGCTTTCTTT. The encoded protein is CAWIAGVLAFF. Looking up the rest from reference TRBV30 and TRBJ1-1 gives the full variable domain: SQTIHQWPATLVQPVGSPLSLECTVEGTSNPNLYWYRQAAGRGLQLLFYSVGIGQISSEVPQNLSASRPQDRQFILSSKKLLLSDSGFYLCAWIAGVLAFFGQGTRLTVV.

The genes are TRBV7-2 and TRBJ2-5; a possible D gene is TRBD2 (7 bases). Germline values: CDR1 SGHTA, CDR2 FQGNSA. The CDR3 is made up of 13 amino acids. V lost 3 bases, J lost 5 bases, and 10 bases lay in between. This CDR3 reads CASSLRGLETQYF. The CDR3 DNA sequence: TGTGCCAGCAGCTTGCGGGGGCTGGAGACCCAGTACTTC. The entire variable domain, with the rest obtained from reference TRBV7-2 and TRBJ2-5, is as follows: GAGVSQSPSNKVTEKGKDVELRCDPISGHTALYWYRQSLGQGLEFLIYFQGNSAPDKSGLPSDRFSAERTGGSVSTLTIQRTQQEDSAVYLCASSLRGLETQYFGPGTRLLVL.